Listed below are T cell receptor beta chains from one sample, sequenced in a study of regulatory T cells in long-lasting Graves disease. TCRdb re-analysed the multiplex PCR reads in MiXCR, keeping a single row per CDR3 protein. The table records a few hundred thousand distinct CDR3 sequences, around a fifth of them present only once. The sample in question was peripheral blood mononuclear cells (PBMCs), obtained when the disease was refractory, from a patient treated with antithyroid drugs. All receptors derive from a female donor with Graves disease. Both conserved end residues are trimmed from each CDR3.

V gene: TRBV7-6; J gene: TRBJ2-6; CDR3 protein: ASSLRDSRSGANVLT
V gene: TRBV7-9; J gene: TRBJ2-7; CDR3 protein: ASSLSSGQPYEQY
V gene: TRBV28; J gene: TRBJ2-3; CDR3 protein: ASSPHSHTDTQY
V gene: TRBV20-1; J gene: TRBJ2-3; CDR3 protein: SASGLAGADTQY
V gene: TRBV7-2; J gene: TRBJ2-7; CDR3 protein: ASSRVAGVIYEQY
V gene: TRBV19; J gene: TRBJ1-5; CDR3 protein: ASRASNQPQH
V gene: TRBV30; J gene: TRBJ1-6; CDR3 protein: AWRGQGNSPLH
V gene: TRBV5-5; J gene: TRBJ2-2; CDR3 protein: ASSPAHKNTGELF
V gene: TRBV9; J gene: TRBJ2-5; CDR3 protein: ASSVAYQETQY
V gene: TRBV27; J gene: TRBJ2-3; CDR3 protein: ASSLNGGWDTDTQY
V gene: TRBV29-1; J gene: TRBJ2-5; CDR3 protein: SVDTAQETQY
V gene: TRBV10-3; J gene: TRBJ2-7; CDR3 protein: AISVTSGSSYEQY
V gene: TRBV6-4; J gene: .; CDR3 protein: ASSYSGGPGGYEQY
V gene: TRBV30; J gene: TRBJ2-2; CDR3 protein: AWSLGGGELF
V gene: TRBV6-5; J gene: TRBJ1-5; CDR3 protein: ASSWTGNNQPQH
V gene: TRBV2; J gene: TRBJ1-5; CDR3 protein: ASSESPTGKNLDQPQH
V gene: TRBV7-9; J gene: TRBJ2-7; CDR3 protein: ASSSGTEGQY
V gene: TRBV5-8; J gene: TRBJ2-7; CDR3 protein: ASTRDRVDEQY
V gene: TRBV28; J gene: TRBJ1-6; CDR3 protein: ASSSPTSLLH
V gene: TRBV18; J gene: TRBJ2-6; CDR3 protein: ASSSGRAGANVLT
V gene: TRBV5-1; J gene: TRBJ1-1; CDR3 protein: ASSHENLGTEAF
V gene: TRBV15; J gene: TRBJ1-1; CDR3 protein: ATSRDTNTEAF
V gene: TRBV12-3/TRBV12-4; J gene: TRBJ2-7; CDR3 protein: ASSFSGSEQY
V gene: TRBV11-2; J gene: TRBJ2-1; CDR3 protein: ASSRPGTSYNEQF
V gene: TRBV27; J gene: TRBJ1-4; CDR3 protein: ASSSNRDDEKLF
V gene: TRBV28; J gene: TRBJ1-5; CDR3 protein: ASSLDGYQPQH
V gene: TRBV7-9; J gene: TRBJ2-7; CDR3 protein: ASTHQVGGERSYEQY
V gene: TRBV5-4; J gene: TRBJ2-5; CDR3 protein: ASSSSTGGFETQY
V gene: TRBV7-2; J gene: TRBJ2-4; CDR3 protein: ASSLQGAGNIQY
V gene: TRBV6-1; J gene: TRBJ1-1; CDR3 protein: ASSPGFDTEAF
V gene: TRBV7-2; J gene: TRBJ2-7; CDR3 protein: ASSLRVGGPYEQY
V gene: TRBV5-1; J gene: TRBJ2-7; CDR3 protein: ASSSLAGGSYEQY
V gene: TRBV25-1; J gene: TRBJ1-2; CDR3 protein: ASSEAGARYYGYT
V gene: TRBV30; J gene: TRBJ1-2; CDR3 protein: AWVDGYT
V gene: TRBV3-1; J gene: TRBJ1-5; CDR3 protein: ASSQGLQPQH
V gene: TRBV7-9; J gene: TRBJ1-5; CDR3 protein: ASSSGVGGHSNQPQH
V gene: TRBV28; J gene: TRBJ2-7; CDR3 protein: ASSTRDRLTYEQY
V gene: TRBV2; J gene: TRBJ1-1; CDR3 protein: ASSFAGLQTEAF
V gene: TRBV6-2/TRBV6-3; J gene: TRBJ2-1; CDR3 protein: ASSYSKQGASYNEQF
V gene: TRBV10-3; J gene: TRBJ2-2; CDR3 protein: AISADEDIMNTGELF
V gene: TRBV28; J gene: TRBJ1-1; CDR3 protein: ASRTDRGVTEAF
V gene: TRBV24-1; J gene: TRBJ1-2; CDR3 protein: ATSVSDFYGYT
V gene: TRBV7-2; J gene: TRBJ1-5; CDR3 protein: ASSPPLGASNQPQH
V gene: TRBV11-2; J gene: TRBJ2-7; CDR3 protein: ASSSATVEAYEQY